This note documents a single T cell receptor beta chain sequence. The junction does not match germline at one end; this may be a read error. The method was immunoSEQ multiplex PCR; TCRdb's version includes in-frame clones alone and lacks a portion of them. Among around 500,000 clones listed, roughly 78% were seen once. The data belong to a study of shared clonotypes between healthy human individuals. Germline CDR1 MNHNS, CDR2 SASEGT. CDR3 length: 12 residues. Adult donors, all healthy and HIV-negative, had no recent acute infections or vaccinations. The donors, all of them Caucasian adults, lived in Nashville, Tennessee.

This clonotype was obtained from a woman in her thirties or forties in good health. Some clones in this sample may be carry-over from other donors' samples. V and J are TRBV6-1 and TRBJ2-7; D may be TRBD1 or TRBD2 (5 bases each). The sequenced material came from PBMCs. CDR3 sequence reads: CASSEGRIKGHF. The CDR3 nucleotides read TGTGCCAGCAGTGAGGGACGGATTAAGGGGCACTTC.